This T cell receptor beta chain is drawn from a study of OX40 agonist ivuxolimab in advanced cancers. Describing the broader study: Ivuxolimab was an agonistic, fully human IgG2 monoclonal antibody directed against OX40 (CD134), a costimulatory receptor. Intravenous ivuxolimab was administered to patients every 2 weeks at six dose levels: 0.01, 0.1, 0.3, 1.5, 3 and 10 mg/kg. Of the roughly 51 patients in dose escalation, about 20 had hepatocellular carcinoma, approximately 15 had melanoma, 9 had renal cell carcinoma and 9 had head and neck cancer. In the dose-escalation cohort, roughly 82% of patients were male, and the mean age was around 65 years with a range of about 20 to 80. Prior anti-PD-1, anti-PD-L1 or anti-CTLA-4 therapy was permitted, and 30% to 45% of dose-escalation patients had received checkpoint inhibitors. Partial responses were achieved by three dose-escalation patients, of whom one had hepatocellular carcinoma and two had cutaneous melanoma. The point of sequencing TCRbeta in the periphery was to test whether ivuxolimab changed TCR sequence diversity and drove clonal T-cell expansion. The monotherapy dose-escalation portion (N of about 57 patients) of the phase I ivuxolimab trial is reported in the paper.

Paper-wide results and their limitations: Clonal expansion of both CD4+ and CD8+ blood T cells was observed from baseline to week 6 at doses 0.1 to 3.0 mg/kg. In the 0.1-3.0 mg/kg groups, partial responders had among the lowest normalized peripheral clonal expansion, particularly in CD8+ T cells. The antigen specificity of the peripheral T cells that underwent clonal expansion was not determined. On average, CD8+ T cells showed more expanded clones than CD4+ T cells after ivuxolimab. Low levels of normalized T-cell clonal expansion were also seen in some patients who did not respond.

Patients with autoimmune disease history or receiving systemic immunosuppression were excluded from the trial. Peripheral blood for TCR sequencing was drawn from every dose cohort at baseline, at cycle 4 day 1 and at cycle 7 day 1. Samples were obtained from an open-label, multicenter, first-in-human phase I dose-escalation trial of ivuxolimab. Adults with locally advanced or metastatic melanoma, renal cell carcinoma, hepatocellular carcinoma or head and neck squamous cell carcinoma were enrolled in the trial. CD4+ and CD8+ T cells were sorted separately from peripheral blood before TCR sequencing. Genomic DNA was extracted from sorted cells for sequencing of the TCRbeta CDR3 region. TCRbeta CDR3 regions were sequenced using the immunoSEQ Assay. What TCRdb holds here is the immuneACCESS table cut down to in-frame rearrangements. Part of the clones is not present; checked against another copy, under half of the missing clones reflect an unresolved V gene, and the others are unexplained. Counted in this sample were about 26,000 clones; roughly 73% of them appeared once. The ten largest account for roughly 25% of the sample.

Looking up the germline V gene yields CDR1 KGHSH and CDR2 LQKENI. V trim: 2 bases; J trim: 0 bases; unmatched bases: 14. From cysteine to phenylalanine, the CDR3 is 20 amino acids long. The read is trimmed to its CDR3 DNA, 60 bases read in frame from base 1. This clone has only one observation. It has no known antigen specificity. No base quality information exists; no much larger clone differs at one position. The source is an adult with an advanced solid tumor such as melanoma, head and neck, liver or kidney cancer. The rearrangement joined TRBV18 to TRBJ1-1; the junction holds 11 bases that match TRBD1. Specimen: CD4+ or CD8+ T cells sorted from blood, collected in a trial of the OX40 agonist ivuxolimab. At the DNA level, the sequence is TGTGCCAGCTCACCATACCCGGGACAGGGGGACCTACAAATGAACACTGAAGCTTTCTTT. It encodes CASSPYPGQGDLQMNTEAFF. Reference TRBV18 and TRBJ1-1 proteins supply the regions before and after the CDR3; the full variable domain is: NAGVMQNPRHLVRRRGQEARLRCSPMKGHSHVYWYRQLPEEGLKFMVYLQKENIIDESGMPKERFSAEFPKEGPSILRIQQVVRGDSAAYFCASSPYPGQGDLQMNTEAFFGQGTRLTVV.